These 7 T cell receptor beta chains came from one sample sequenced in a study of blood T cell repertoires in COVID-19. TCRdb's copy holds only in-frame clones and misses some; the assay was immunoSEQ multiplex PCR. This table has around 320,000 clones, roughly 89% appearing once. Sequenced material: PBMCs or T cells enriched from blood (not recorded which). The receptor set was obtained from a young woman with acute COVID-19.

The rearrangement links TRBV5-1 to TRBJ2-7, with 9 nucleotides matching TRBD2. The junction had 4 bases not matched to a gene; V was cut back by 0 bases and J by 3 bases. Per the germline V gene, CDR1 is SGHRS and CDR2 is YFSETQ. CDR3 length: 15 amino acids. The CDR3 loop is CASSLEAGGDYEQYF. The CDR3 nucleotides read TGCGCCAGCAGCTTGGAAGCGGGAGGTGACTACGAGCAGTACTTC. Based on the CDR3 plus reference TRBV5-1 and TRBJ2-7, the full variable domain is KAGVTQTPRYLIKTRGQQVTLSCSPISGHRSVSWYQQTPGQGLQFLFEYFSETQRNKGNFPGRFSGRQFSNSRSEMNVSTLELGDSALYLCASSLEAGGDYEQYFGPGTRLTVT.

This clone showed up just once. The chain has TRBV27 and TRBJ2-7, with D perhaps matching TRBD1 (6 bases). The CDR3 is made up of 16 amino acids. Germline assignment: CDR1 MNHEY and CDR2 SMNVEV (reference sequence). Deletions cut 3 bases from V and 0 bases from J, with 15 bases between. CDR3 protein: CASSFPTGFGSYEQYF. The DNA for the CDR3 is TGTGCCAGCAGTTTTCCCACAGGGTTCGGCTCCTACGAGCAGTACTTC.

V gene TRBV5-1 combines with J gene TRBJ2-7; maybe TRBD1 (6 bases). The CDR3 runs 14 residues. The V end was cut by 5 bases, the J end by 7 bases, with 19 bases between. The V gene's germline CDR1 is SGHRS and CDR2 YFSETQ. The CDR3 sequence is CASRPQGKSGEQYF. The CDR3 region has the DNA TGCGCCAGCAGACCACAGGGAAAGTCGGGAGAGCAGTACTTC.

The gene calls are TRBV27 and TRBJ2-7, with TRBD1 matching 9 bases. CDR3 size: 15 residues. V shed 5 bases and J 3 bases; nucleotides not matched to a gene: 8. Germline loops: CDR1 MNHEY, CDR2 SMNVEV (reference sequence). The CDR3: CASSLRTGADYEQYF. In nucleotides, the CDR3 is TGTGCCAGCAGTCTCCGGACAGGGGCGGACTACGAGCAGTACTTC.

V usage is TRBV28 and J usage is TRBJ1-5, with 11 bases matching TRBD1. Germline V gene data show CDR1 as MDHEN and CDR2 as SYDVKM. The junction had 7 bases not matched to a gene; V was cut back by 7 bases and J by 2 bases. This CDR3 comprises 16 residues. As DNA, the CDR3 is TGTGCCAGCACTGGGACAGGGGGTATTGGCAATCAGCCCCAGCATTTT. Translation: CASTGTGGIGNQPQHF.

This clone is medium-sized in the sample. The chain is built from TRBV6-1 and TRBJ2-5; D possibly corresponds to TRBD1 (6 bases). This CDR3 spans 12 amino acids. The V gene lost 6 bases and the J gene lost 2 bases, with 7 bases spanning the gap. Germline CDR1 and CDR2: MNHNS and SASEGT. This CDR3 reads CASRGQQETQYF. CDR3 DNA: TGTGCCAGCAGAGGACAGCAAGAGACCCAGTACTTC.

V gene TRBV19 combines with J gene TRBJ1-2; D gene ambiguous. V shed 5 bases and J shed 2 bases, with 6 bases lying between them. CDR3 length: 12 residues. Germline CDR1 is LNHDA and CDR2 is SQIVND (reference sequence). The CDR3 bases are TGTGCCAGTAGTGACGGGAACTATGGCTACACCTTC. This gives the protein CASSDGNYGYTF.